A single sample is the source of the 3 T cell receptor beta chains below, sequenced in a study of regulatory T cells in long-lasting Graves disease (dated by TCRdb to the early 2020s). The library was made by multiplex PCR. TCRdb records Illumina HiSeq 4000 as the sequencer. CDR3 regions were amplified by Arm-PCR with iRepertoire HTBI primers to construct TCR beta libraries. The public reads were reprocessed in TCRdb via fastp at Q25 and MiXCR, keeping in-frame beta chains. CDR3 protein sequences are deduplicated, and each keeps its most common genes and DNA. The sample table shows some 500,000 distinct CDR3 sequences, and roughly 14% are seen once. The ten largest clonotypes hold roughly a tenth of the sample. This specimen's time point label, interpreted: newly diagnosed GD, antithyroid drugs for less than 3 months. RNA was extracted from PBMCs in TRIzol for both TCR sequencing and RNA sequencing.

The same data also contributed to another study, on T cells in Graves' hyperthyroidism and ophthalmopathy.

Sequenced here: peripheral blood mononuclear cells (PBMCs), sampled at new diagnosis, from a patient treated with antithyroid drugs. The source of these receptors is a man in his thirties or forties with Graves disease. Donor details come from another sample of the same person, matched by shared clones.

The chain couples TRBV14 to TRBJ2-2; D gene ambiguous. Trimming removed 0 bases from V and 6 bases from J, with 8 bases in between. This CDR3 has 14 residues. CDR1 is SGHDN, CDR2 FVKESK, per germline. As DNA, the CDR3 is TGTGCCAGCAGCCAAGACCGTTGGGCCGGGGAGCTGTTTTTT. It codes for CASSQDRWAGELFF. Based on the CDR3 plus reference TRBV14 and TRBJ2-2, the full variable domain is EAGVTQFPSHSVIEKGQTVTLRCDPISGHDNLYWYRRVMGKEIKFLLHFVKESKQDESGMPNNRFLAERTGGTYSTLKVQPAELEDSGVYFCASSQDRWAGELFFGEGSRLTVL.

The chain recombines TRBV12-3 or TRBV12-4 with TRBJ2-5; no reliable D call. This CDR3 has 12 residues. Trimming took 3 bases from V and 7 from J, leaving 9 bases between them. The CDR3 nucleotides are TGTGCCAGCAGTTTTTTCCATAGGACCCAGTACTTC. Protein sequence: CASSFFHRTQYF.

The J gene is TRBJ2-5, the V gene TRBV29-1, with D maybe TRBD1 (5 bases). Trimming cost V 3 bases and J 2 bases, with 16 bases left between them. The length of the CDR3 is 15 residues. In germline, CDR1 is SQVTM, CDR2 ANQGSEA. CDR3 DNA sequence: TGCAGCGTTGATAGTCTGAGACAGTCACAAGAGACCCAGTACTTC. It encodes CSVDSLRQSQETQYF.